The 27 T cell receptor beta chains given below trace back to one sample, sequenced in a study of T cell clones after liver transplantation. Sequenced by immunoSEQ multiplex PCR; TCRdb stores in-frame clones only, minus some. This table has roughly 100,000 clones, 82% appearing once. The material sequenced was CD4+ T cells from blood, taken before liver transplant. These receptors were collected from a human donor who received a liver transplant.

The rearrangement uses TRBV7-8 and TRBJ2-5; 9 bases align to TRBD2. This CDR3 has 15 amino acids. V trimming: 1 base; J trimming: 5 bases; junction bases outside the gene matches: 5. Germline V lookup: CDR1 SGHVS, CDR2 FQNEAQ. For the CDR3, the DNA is TGTGCCAGCAGCTTAGGCGGGGGGGCCAGTGAGACCCAGTACTTC. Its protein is CASSLGGGASETQYF.

The CDR3, as DNA: TGTGCCAGCTCACCCGCACGGGACAGGGTATCACCCCTCCACTTT. Its translation is CASSPARDRVSPLHF. The genes are TRBV18 and TRBJ1-6; 9 bases map to TRBD1. This CDR3 has 15 residues. Looked up from germline, CDR1 is KGHSH and CDR2 is LQKENI. The trim removed 3 bases at V and 10 bases at J, leaving 7 bases unmatched.

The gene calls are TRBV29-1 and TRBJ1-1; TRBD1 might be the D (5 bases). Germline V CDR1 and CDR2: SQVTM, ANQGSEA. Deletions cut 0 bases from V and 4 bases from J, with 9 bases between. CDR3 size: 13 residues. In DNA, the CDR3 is TGCAGCGTTGAAGATCGGGACGCCACTGAAGCTTTCTTT. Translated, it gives CSVEDRDATEAFF. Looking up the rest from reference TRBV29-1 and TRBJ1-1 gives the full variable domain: SAVISQKPSRDICQRGTSLTIQCQVDSQVTMMFWYRQQPGQSLTLIATANQGSEATYESGFVIDKFPISRPNLTFSTLTVSNMSPEDSSIYLCSVEDRDATEAFFGQGTRLTVV.

The CDR3 DNA follows: TGTGCCAGTAGTCCGGGACAGGGGAGTATAGGGCAGTACTTC. This codes for CASSPGQGSIGQYF. V is TRBV19 and J is TRBJ2-7, with 10 bases matching TRBD1. The CDR3 spans 14 residues. The J segment lost 9 bases and the V segment lost 5 bases, leaving 10 bases of the junction unmatched. The germline gives CDR1 LNHDA, CDR2 SQIVND (reference sequence).

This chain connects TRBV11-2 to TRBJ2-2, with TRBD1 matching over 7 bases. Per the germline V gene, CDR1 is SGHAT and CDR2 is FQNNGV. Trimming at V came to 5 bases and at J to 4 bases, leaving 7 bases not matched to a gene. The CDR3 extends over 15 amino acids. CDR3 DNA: TGTGCCAGCAGCAACAACAGGGGTGGCACCGGGGAGCTGTTTTTT. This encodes CASSNNRGGTGELFF.

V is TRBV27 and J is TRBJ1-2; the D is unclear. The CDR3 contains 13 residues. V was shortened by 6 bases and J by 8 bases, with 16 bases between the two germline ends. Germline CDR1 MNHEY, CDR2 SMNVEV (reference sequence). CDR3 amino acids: CASSLNLLRGYTF. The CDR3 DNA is TGTGCCAGCAGCCTGAACCTACTGCGGGGCTACACCTTC.

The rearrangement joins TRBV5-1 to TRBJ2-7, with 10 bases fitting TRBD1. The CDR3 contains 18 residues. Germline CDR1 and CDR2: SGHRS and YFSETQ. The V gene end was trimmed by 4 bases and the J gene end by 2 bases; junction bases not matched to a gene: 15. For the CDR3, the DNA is TGCGCCAGCAGCCACTGGGATCCGGGACAGGGGTTACCCTACGAGCAGTACTTC. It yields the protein CASSHWDPGQGLPYEQYF.

The DNA for the CDR3 is TGTGCCAGCAGCCCCCCGGACAGCCTCTACACCTACGAGCAGTACTTC. Amino acids: CASSPPDSLYTYEQYF. This chain links TRBV28 with TRBJ2-7; possibly TRBD1 for D (6 bases). The germline CDR1 and CDR2 sequences are MDHEN and SYDVKM. The CDR3 loop spans 16 amino acids. The V end lost 6 bases, the J end lost 2 bases, and 20 bases lay between the germline ends.

CDR3 sequence reads: CASIHRADNYGYTF. CDR3 nucleotides: TGTGCCAGCATCCACCGAGCCGATAACTATGGCTACACCTTC. The chain is built from TRBV7-9 and TRBJ1-2, with D unresolved. CDR3 length: 14 amino acids. V was clipped by 7 bases and J by 1 base, with 13 bases between them. Germline lookup yields CDR1 SEHNR and CDR2 FQNEAQ (reference sequence).

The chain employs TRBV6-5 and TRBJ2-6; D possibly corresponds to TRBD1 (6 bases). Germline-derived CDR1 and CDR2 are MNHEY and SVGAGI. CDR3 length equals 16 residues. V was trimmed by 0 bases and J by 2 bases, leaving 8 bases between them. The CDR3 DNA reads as TGTGCCAGCAGTTACTCGGGGACACCTGGGGCCAACGTCCTGACTTTC. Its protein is CASSYSGTPGANVLTF.

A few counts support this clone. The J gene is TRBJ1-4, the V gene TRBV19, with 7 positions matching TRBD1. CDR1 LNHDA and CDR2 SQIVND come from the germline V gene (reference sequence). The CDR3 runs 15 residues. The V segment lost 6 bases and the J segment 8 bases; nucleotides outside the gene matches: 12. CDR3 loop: CASRPTTGWFEKLFF. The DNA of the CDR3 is TGTGCCAGTAGACCTACGACAGGGTGGTTCGAAAAACTGTTTTTT.

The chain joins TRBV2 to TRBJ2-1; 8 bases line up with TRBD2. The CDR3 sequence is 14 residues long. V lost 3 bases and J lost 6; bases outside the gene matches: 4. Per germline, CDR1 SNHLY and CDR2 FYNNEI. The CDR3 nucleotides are TGTGCCAGCAGTGATTTCGGGAGGGCCAATGAGCAGTTCTTC. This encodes CASSDFGRANEQFF.

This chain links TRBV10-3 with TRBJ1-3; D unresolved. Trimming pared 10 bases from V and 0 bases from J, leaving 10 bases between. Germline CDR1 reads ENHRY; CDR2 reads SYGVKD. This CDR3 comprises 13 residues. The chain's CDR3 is CATEYSSGNTIYF. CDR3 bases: TGTGCCACCGAATATTCCTCTGGAAACACCATATATTTT.

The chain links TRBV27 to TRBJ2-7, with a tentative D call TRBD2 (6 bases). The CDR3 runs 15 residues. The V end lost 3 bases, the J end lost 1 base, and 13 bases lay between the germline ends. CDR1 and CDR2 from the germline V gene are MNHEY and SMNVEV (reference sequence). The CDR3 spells CASSFRGGASYEQYF. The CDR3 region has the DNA TGTGCCAGCAGTTTCCGGGGCGGGGCTTCCTACGAGCAGTACTTC.

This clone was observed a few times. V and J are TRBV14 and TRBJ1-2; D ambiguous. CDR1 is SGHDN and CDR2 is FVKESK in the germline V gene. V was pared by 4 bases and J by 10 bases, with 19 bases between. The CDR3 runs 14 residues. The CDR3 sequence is CASSPRVIYEFYTF. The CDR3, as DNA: TGTGCCAGCAGCCCGAGGGTGATTTACGAATTCTACACCTTC. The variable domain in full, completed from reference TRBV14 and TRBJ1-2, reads EAGVTQFPSHSVIEKGQTVTLRCDPISGHDNLYWYRRVMGKEIKFLLHFVKESKQDESGMPNNRFLAERTGGTYSTLKVQPAELEDSGVYFCASSPRVIYEFYTFGSGTRLTVV.

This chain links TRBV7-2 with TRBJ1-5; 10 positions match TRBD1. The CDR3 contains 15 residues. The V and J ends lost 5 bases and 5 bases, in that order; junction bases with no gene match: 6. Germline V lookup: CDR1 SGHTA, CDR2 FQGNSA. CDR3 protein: CASSPPGTGDQPQHF. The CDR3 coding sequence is TGTGCCAGCAGCCCCCCCGGGACAGGGGATCAGCCCCAGCATTTT. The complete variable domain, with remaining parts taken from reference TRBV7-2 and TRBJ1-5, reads GAGVSQSPSNKVTEKGKDVELRCDPISGHTALYWYRQSLGQGLEFLIYFQGNSAPDKSGLPSDRFSAERTGGSVSTLTIQRTQQEDSAVYLCASSPPGTGDQPQHFGDGTRLSIL.

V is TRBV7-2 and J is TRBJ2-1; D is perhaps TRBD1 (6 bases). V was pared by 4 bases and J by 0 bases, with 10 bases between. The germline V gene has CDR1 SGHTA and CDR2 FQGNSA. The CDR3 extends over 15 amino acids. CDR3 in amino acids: CASSSQGSSYNEQFF. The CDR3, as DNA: TGTGCCAGCAGCTCCCAGGGGAGCTCCTACAATGAGCAGTTCTTC. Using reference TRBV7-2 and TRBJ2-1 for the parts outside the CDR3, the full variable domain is GAGVSQSPSNKVTEKGKDVELRCDPISGHTALYWYRQSLGQGLEFLIYFQGNSAPDKSGLPSDRFSAERTGGSVSTLTIQRTQQEDSAVYLCASSSQGSSYNEQFFGPGTRLTVL.

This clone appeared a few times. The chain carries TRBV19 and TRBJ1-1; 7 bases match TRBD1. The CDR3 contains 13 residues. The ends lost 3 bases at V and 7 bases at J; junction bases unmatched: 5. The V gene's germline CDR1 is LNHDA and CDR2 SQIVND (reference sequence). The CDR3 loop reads CASSIRQGIEAFF. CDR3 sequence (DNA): TGTGCCAGTAGTATTCGACAGGGTATTGAAGCTTTCTTT.

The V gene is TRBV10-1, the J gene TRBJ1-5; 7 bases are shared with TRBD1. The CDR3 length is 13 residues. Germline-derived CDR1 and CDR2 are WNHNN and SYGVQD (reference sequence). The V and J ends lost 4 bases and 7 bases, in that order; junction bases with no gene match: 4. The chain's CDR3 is CASSVDRSQPQHF. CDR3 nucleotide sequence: TGCGCCAGCAGTGTGGACAGGTCCCAGCCCCAGCATTTT.

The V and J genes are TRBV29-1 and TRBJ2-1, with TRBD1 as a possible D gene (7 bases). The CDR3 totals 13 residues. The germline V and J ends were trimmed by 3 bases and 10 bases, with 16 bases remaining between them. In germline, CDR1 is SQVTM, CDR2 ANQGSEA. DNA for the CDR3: TGCAGCGTTGAGGGCAGGGGGGTCAGCGAGCAGTTCTTC. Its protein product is CSVEGRGVSEQFF.

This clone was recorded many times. The CDR3 is CASSLTRTNTGELFF. The CDR3 region has the DNA TGTGCCAGCAGCCTGACTCGGACGAACACCGGGGAGCTGTTTTTT. V and J are TRBV14 and TRBJ2-2; D is uncertain. The CDR3 contains 15 residues. Between the trimmed V and J ends, which lost 4 bases and 0 bases, there was a span of 9 bases. Germline V CDR1 and CDR2: SGHDN, FVKESK. Drawing the rest from reference TRBV14 and TRBJ2-2, the complete variable domain is EAGVTQFPSHSVIEKGQTVTLRCDPISGHDNLYWYRRVMGKEIKFLLHFVKESKQDESGMPNNRFLAERTGGTYSTLKVQPAELEDSGVYFCASSLTRTNTGELFFGEGSRLTVL.

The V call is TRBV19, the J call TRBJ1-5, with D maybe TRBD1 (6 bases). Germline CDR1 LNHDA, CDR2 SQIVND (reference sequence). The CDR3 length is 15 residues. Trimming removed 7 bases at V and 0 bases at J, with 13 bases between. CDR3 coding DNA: TGTGCCAGTACCCGGACAGAGCATAGCAATCAGCCCCAGCATTTT. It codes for CASTRTEHSNQPQHF.

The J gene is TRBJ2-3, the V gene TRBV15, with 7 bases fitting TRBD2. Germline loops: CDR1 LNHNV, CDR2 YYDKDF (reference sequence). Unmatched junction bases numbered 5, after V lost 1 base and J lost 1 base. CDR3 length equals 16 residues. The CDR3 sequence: CATSRGGRGGTDTQYF. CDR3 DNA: TGTGCCACCAGCAGAGGAGGGAGGGGAGGCACAGATACGCAGTATTTT.

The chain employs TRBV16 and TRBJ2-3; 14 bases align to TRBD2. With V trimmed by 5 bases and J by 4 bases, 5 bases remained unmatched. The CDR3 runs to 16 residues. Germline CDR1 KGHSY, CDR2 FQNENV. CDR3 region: CASSLGLAGAADTQYF. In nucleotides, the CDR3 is TGTGCCAGCAGCTTGGGACTAGCGGGAGCGGCAGATACGCAGTATTTT.

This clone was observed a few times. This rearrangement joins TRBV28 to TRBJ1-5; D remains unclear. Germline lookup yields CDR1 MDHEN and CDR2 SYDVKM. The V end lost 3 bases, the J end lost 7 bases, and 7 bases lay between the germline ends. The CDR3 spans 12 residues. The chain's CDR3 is CASSFRLQPQHF. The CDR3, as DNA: TGTGCCAGCAGTTTTAGACTCCAGCCCCAGCATTTT.

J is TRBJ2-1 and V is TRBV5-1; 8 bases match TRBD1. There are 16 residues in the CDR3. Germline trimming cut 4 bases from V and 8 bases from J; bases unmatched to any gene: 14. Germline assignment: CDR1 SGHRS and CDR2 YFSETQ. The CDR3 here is CASSPDRVPSGDEQFF. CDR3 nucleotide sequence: TGCGCCAGCAGCCCGGACAGGGTCCCCTCAGGGGATGAGCAGTTCTTC.

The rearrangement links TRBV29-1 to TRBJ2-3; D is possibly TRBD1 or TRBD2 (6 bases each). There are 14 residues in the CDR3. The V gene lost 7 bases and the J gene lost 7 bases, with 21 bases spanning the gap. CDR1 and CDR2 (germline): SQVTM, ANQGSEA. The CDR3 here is CSARWRGARNTQYF. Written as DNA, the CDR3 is TGCAGCGCGAGGTGGAGGGGGGCGCGAAATACGCAGTATTTT.